The T cell receptor (beta chain) described here comes from a study of control samples from healthy donors and cancer patients (dated by TCRdb to about 2020). This clone was detected a few times. The antigen it binds to is not known. Base qualities were left out, and no much larger clone turns up one base away. Other DNA sequences within the sample encode an identical CDR3. CDR1 and CDR2, per the germline V gene, are MDHEN and SYDVKM. The CDR3 holds 13 amino acids from the cysteine to the phenylalanine. The kept DNA is CDR3 alone, 39 bases in frame from the first base. Between the V and J ends, shortened by 1 base and 2 bases respectively, the junction contains 6 bases. Library construction relied on the immunoSEQ multiplex PCR assay. Sourced from immuneACCESS, this table was stored by TCRdb with only in-frame sequences that have V and J called. A share of the clones is absent; for the studies checked, an unresolved V gene accounts for under half, and the remainder has no known explanation. The sample yields about 130,000 clones; around nine tenths were counted once. The ten largest clones take up 3.2% of the sample.

Specimen: blood. The TCR was taken from a man between 45 and 60 years old in good health. The chain joins TRBV28 to TRBJ2-7; no D segment can be confidently identified. The CDR3 region has the sequence CASSLSNPYEQYF. The DNA reads TGTGCCAGCAGTTTATCTAACCCCTACGAGCAGTACTTC.